This T cell receptor beta chain was recovered during a study of monozygotic twins with inflammatory bowel disease. Broader study findings: The authors could not tell different T cell subtypes apart.

The CDR3 totals 14 residues. The germline V gene encodes CDR1 SGHDN and CDR2 FVKESK. A remark on this clonotype: Its specificity is unknown.

For every sample, eight separate reactions were used to make cDNA. TCRdb reprocessed the 5' RACE reads and keeps a single row for each CDR3 protein, giving no DNA. This sample's table has about 200,000 distinct CDR3 sequences. The sequenced sample consisted of blood. The chain recombines TRBV14 with TRBJ1-3. The receptor was isolated from a human donor with ulcerative colitis or Crohn's disease, or a healthy co-twin of an affected twin (not recorded which). This CDR3 is CASSPTLAPNTIYF.